Listed below are T cell receptor beta chains from one sample, sequenced in a study of CD8+ T cells in alopecia areata. TCRdb keeps only in-frame clones here, not all; method: immunoSEQ multiplex PCR. This sample yields about 150,000 clones, of which roughly 65% are seen a single time; 0.91% belongs to the top ten. The sample here was CD4+ T cells sorted from blood, taken at week 4, from a patient treated with tofacitinib. The receptor set was obtained from a human donor with alopecia areata. Both conserved end residues are part of each CDR3. D genes are given only for firm matches. Size values are once, few and many counts, or a class for expanded clones, and some rows have none.

TRBV10-3,NA,TRBJ1-3,few,CATWDVGNTIYF,TGTGCCACCTGGGACGTTGGAAACACCATATATTTT
TRBV7-3,TRBD1,TRBJ2-5,few,CASSRDREETQYF,TGTGCCAGCAGCCGAGACAGGGAAGAGACCCAGTACTTC
TRBV7-2,NA,TRBJ2-3,few,CASSHGGPDTQYF,TGTGCCAGCAGCCACGGGGGACCAGATACGCAGTATTTT
TRBV5-1,NA,TRBJ2-3,NA,CASSFILGGRSTDTQYF,TGCGCCAGCAGCTTTATCCTCGGGGGCCGTAGCACAGATACGCAGTATTTT
TRBV30,NA,TRBJ1-2,few,CAWKAARGGYTF,TGTGCCTGGAAGGCAGCAAGGGGTGGCTACACCTTC
TRBV9,NA,TRBJ1-2,NA,CASSDPGRNYGYTF,TGTGCCAGCAGCGACCCGGGACGGAACTATGGCTACACCTTC
TRBV7-2,TRBD1,TRBJ2-7,NA,CASSRTGPYEQYF,TGTGCCAGCAGCCGGACAGGGCCCTACGAGCAGTACTTC
TRBV29-1,NA,TRBJ1-5,NA,CSVGQGPSNQPQHF,TGCAGCGTTGGCCAGGGGCCCAGCAATCAGCCCCAGCATTTT
TRBV30,TRBD1,TRBJ1-6,NA,CAWTIAGQGNSPLHF,TGTGCCTGGACCATAGCGGGACAGGGGAATTCACCCCTCCACTTT
TRBV13,NA,TRBJ1-1,few,CASSLQSGAFF,TGTGCCAGCAGCCTACAGTCTGGAGCTTTCTTT
TRBV10-3,TRBD2,TRBJ2-1,few,CAISPSGGSYNEQFF,TGTGCCATCAGTCCTAGCGGGGGCTCCTACAATGAGCAGTTCTTC
TRBV18,NA,TRBJ2-5,few,CASSPGDRETQYF,TGTGCCAGCTCACCAGGGGATCGGGAGACCCAGTACTTC
TRBV4-1,NA,TRBJ1-1,NA,CASSQLLRGAEAFF,TGCGCCAGCAGCCAACTCTTAAGGGGGGCTGAAGCTTTCTTT
TRBV30,TRBD2,TRBJ2-7,NA,CAWRGRRGDSYEQYF,TGTGCCTGGAGAGGTCGGCGGGGGGACTCCTACGAGCAGTACTTC
TRBV18,NA,TRBJ1-3,few,CASSPLDTIYF,TGTGCCAGCTCACCTCTGGACACCATATATTTT
TRBV5-6,NA,TRBJ2-7,NA,CASSLGGLEQYF,TGTGCCAGCAGCTTGGGAGGCCTCGAGCAGTACTTC
TRBV5-6,NA,TRBJ2-3,few,CASSGLGSGERRNTQYF,TGTGCCAGCAGCGGGCTAGGGAGTGGGGAGAGGAGGAATACGCAGTATTTT
TRBV15,NA,TRBJ1-5,NA,CATRSGALNQPQHF,TGTGCCACCCGAAGCGGGGCCCTCAATCAGCCCCAGCATTTT
TRBV6-6,TRBD1,TRBJ1-5,NA,CASSYPTGRDQPQHF,TGTGCCAGCAGTTACCCGACAGGGAGGGATCAGCCCCAGCATTTT
TRBV4-2,NA,TRBJ2-3,NA,CASSQEGQSSTDTQYF,TGTGCCAGCAGCCAAGAGGGCCAGAGTAGCACAGATACGCAGTATTTT
TRBV7-8,TRBD1,TRBJ2-3,NA,CASRGWGTGLDTQYF,TGTGCCAGCAGGGGGTGGGGGACAGGGTTAGATACGCAGTATTTT
TRBV25-1,NA,TRBJ2-2,NA,CASSQVYTGELFF,TGTGCCAGCAGTCAGGTTTACACCGGGGAGCTGTTTTTT
TRBV30,NA,TRBJ1-1,NA,CASRPGPPNTEAFF,TGTGCCTCTCGTCCGGGACCGCCGAACACTGAAGCTTTCTTT
TRBV27,NA,TRBJ2-1,NA,CASSERGGNEQFF,TGTGCCAGCAGCGAAAGGGGAGGCAATGAGCAGTTCTTC
TRBV27,NA,TRBJ2-3,few,CASSFSPGKAQYF,TGTGCCAGCAGTTTCTCGCCGGGAAAGGCGCAGTATTTT
TRBV23-1,TRBD1,TRBJ1-3,NA,CASSQPNGTGPYSGNTIYF,TGCGCCAGCAGTCAACCGAATGGGACAGGCCCATACTCTGGAAACACCATATATTTT
TRBV25-1,TRBD1,TRBJ2-1,NA,CASSGTGSSYNEQFF,TGTGCCAGCAGTGGGACAGGGAGCTCCTACAATGAGCAGTTCTTC
TRBV29-1,NA,TRBJ2-7,few,CSVEGTASYEQYF,TGCAGCGTTGAAGGGACAGCCTCCTACGAGCAGTACTTC
TRBV6-6,NA,TRBJ1-1,NA,CASSYSGSLNTEAFF,TGTGCCAGCAGTTACTCGGGCAGCTTGAACACTGAAGCTTTCTTT
TRBV5-4,NA,TRBJ2-6,NA,CASSLSGANVLTF,TGTGCCAGCAGCTTGTCTGGGGCCAACGTCCTGACTTTC
TRBV29-1,NA,TRBJ2-5,few,CSVVLGETQYF,TGCAGCGTTGTATTGGGGGAGACCCAGTACTTC
TRBV30,NA,TRBJ2-7,NA,CAWTEGYEQYF,TGTGCCTGGACTGAGGGCTACGAGCAGTACTTC
TRBV9,TRBD2,TRBJ2-5,NA,CASSVGVLLAGKETQYF,TGTGCCAGCAGCGTAGGGGTTCTGCTAGCGGGGAAAGAGACCCAGTACTTC
TRBV7-9,NA,TRBJ1-2,NA,CASSHTDHYGYTF,TGTGCCAGCAGCCACACAGACCACTATGGCTACACCTTC
TRBV7-3,NA,TRBJ1-2,NA,CASSLTGFGYTF,TGTGCCAGCAGCTTAACGGGGTTTGGCTACACCTTC
TRBV5-1,NA,TRBJ2-7,NA,CASSLGTGWDYEQYF,TGCGCCAGCAGCTTGGGAACAGGGTGGGATTACGAGCAGTACTTC
TRBV18,NA,TRBJ2-2,NA,CASSPPSANTGELFF,TGTGCCAGCTCACCCCCGTCCGCGAACACCGGGGAGCTGTTTTTT
TRBV7-3,TRBD1,TRBJ1-6,few,CASSRMGDSNSPLHF,TGTGCCAGCAGCCGGATGGGGGACAGTAATTCACCCCTCCACTTT
TRBV10-3,NA,TRBJ2-1,many,CAISGSPVGAYNEQFF,TGTGCCATCAGTGGCTCCCCCGTGGGCGCCTACAATGAGCAGTTCTTC
TRBV7-2,NA,TRBJ2-5,NA,CASSPDPDGTQYF,TGTGCCAGCAGCCCAGACCCGGACGGGACCCAGTACTTC
TRBV7-9,NA,TRBJ2-2,NA,CASSLAPLANTGELFF,TGTGCCAGCAGCTTAGCGCCACTCGCGAACACCGGGGAGCTGTTTTTT
TRBV30,NA,TRBJ2-2,NA,CAWSPGWRANTGELFF,TGTGCCTGGAGCCCAGGATGGAGAGCGAACACCGGGGAGCTGTTTTTT
TRBV18,NA,TRBJ2-5,few,CASSPQARQETQYF,TGTGCCAGCTCACCACAGGCTCGCCAAGAGACCCAGTACTTC
TRBV6-5,NA,TRBJ2-3,few,CASSWSTGESTDTQYF,TGTGCCAGCAGTTGGTCGACGGGGGAAAGCACAGATACGCAGTATTTT
TRBV7-9,NA,TRBJ2-2,NA,CASSYDREDGELFF,TGTGCCAGCAGTTACGACAGGGAGGACGGGGAGCTGTTTTTT
TRBV27,TRBD1,TRBJ2-3,NA,CASSSPRGQEDTQYF,TGTGCCAGCAGTTCCCCCAGGGGGCAGGAAGATACGCAGTATTTT
TRBV6-1,NA,TRBJ1-6,NA,CASSPGWVNSPLHF,TGTGCCAGCAGTCCGGGGTGGGTTAATTCACCCCTCCACTTT
TRBV27,TRBD2,TRBJ2-2,NA,CASSPARLAGGHSTGELFF,TGTGCCAGCAGTCCTGCCCGCCTAGCGGGGGGGCACAGCACCGGGGAGCTGTTTTTT
TRBV30,NA,TRBJ1-5,NA,CAWSVGVDQPQHF,TGTGCCTGGAGTGTGGGCGTCGACCAGCCCCAGCATTTT
TRBV6-6,TRBD1,TRBJ2-7,few,CASNSGTDYEQYF,TGTGCCAGCAACTCCGGGACAGACTACGAGCAGTACTTC
TRBV29-1,NA,TRBJ2-5,NA,CSVVTNQETQYF,TGCAGCGTTGTGACTAACCAAGAGACCCAGTACTTC
TRBV2,NA,TRBJ1-2,NA,CASSVGGGYTF,TGTGCCAGCAGTGTGGGCGGGGGCTACACCTTC
TRBV4-1,TRBD1,TRBJ2-6,NA,CASSQAGMTGSGANVLTF,TGCGCCAGCAGCCAGGCGGGTATGACAGGGTCTGGGGCCAACGTCCTGACTTTC
TRBV29-1,TRBD1,TRBJ2-1,NA,CSVTGQGAYNEQFF,TGCAGCGTTACGGGACAGGGGGCTTACAATGAGCAGTTCTTC
TRBV29-1,NA,TRBJ1-1,NA,CSAGSTNTEAFF,TGCAGCGCAGGGTCTACGAACACTGAAGCTTTCTTT
TRBV7-2,TRBD1,TRBJ2-7,NA,CASSLLPWTGSSYEQYF,TGTGCCAGCAGCTTACTGCCTTGGACAGGGTCCTCCTACGAGCAGTACTTC
TRBV25-1,NA,TRBJ1-6,NA,CASSGVGGPLHF,TGTGCCAGCAGTGGAGTAGGGGGACCCCTCCACTTT
TRBV5-1,NA,TRBJ1-6,NA,CASSLAGNNSPLHF,TGCGCCAGCAGCTTGGCGGGGAATAATTCACCCCTCCACTTT
TRBV27,NA,TRBJ2-5,few,CASSSGFVETQYF,TGTGCCAGCTCCTCGGGCTTCGTGGAGACCCAGTACTTC
TRBV7-9,NA,TRBJ1-2,once,CASTGDRAYGYTF,TGTGCCAGCACAGGCGATCGTGCCTATGGCTACACCTTC